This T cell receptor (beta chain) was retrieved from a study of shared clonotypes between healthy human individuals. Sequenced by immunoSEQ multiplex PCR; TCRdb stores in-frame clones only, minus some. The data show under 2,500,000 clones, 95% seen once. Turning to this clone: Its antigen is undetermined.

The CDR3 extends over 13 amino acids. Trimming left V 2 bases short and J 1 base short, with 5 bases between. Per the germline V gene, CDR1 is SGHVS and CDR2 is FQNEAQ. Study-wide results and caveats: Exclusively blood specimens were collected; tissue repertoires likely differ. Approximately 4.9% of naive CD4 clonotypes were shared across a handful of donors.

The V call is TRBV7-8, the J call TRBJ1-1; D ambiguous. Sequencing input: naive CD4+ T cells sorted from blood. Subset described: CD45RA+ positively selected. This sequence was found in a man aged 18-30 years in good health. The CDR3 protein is CASSLSQNTEAFF. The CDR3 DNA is TGTGCCAGCAGCTTAAGCCAGAACACTGAAGCTTTCTTT.